This T cell receptor (beta chain) originates from a study of blood T cell repertoires in COVID-19. Across the whole study: Samples came from the United States, Italy and Spain, spanning acute and convalescent COVID-19. PBMCs, B-cell-depleted T cells, or T cells provided the cDNA or gDNA that made up the material.

How the authors handled the data: Amplification of reference gene primers provided the estimated nucleated cell counts. Only in-frame clones appear in the TCRdb table, and some are missing; sequencing was by immunoSEQ multiplex PCR. The V and J calls and clone size were taken over from that table, and D and trimming were inferred from the DNA. The sample yields approximately 310,000 clones, 80% to 90% seen once. J was trimmed by 4 bases and V by 3 bases; bases with no gene match: 5. The CDR3 length is 14 residues. The germline V gene has CDR1 DFQATT and CDR2 SNEGSKA (reference sequence). The specimen was peripheral blood. This TCR was recovered from a woman aged 50 to 60 who had recovered from COVID-19. J is TRBJ2-5 and V is TRBV20-1; 10 nucleotides agree with TRBD1. CDR3: CSASSRTGGETQYF. CDR3 in DNA: TGCAGTGCTAGTAGCCGGACAGGGGGAGAGACCCAGTACTTC.